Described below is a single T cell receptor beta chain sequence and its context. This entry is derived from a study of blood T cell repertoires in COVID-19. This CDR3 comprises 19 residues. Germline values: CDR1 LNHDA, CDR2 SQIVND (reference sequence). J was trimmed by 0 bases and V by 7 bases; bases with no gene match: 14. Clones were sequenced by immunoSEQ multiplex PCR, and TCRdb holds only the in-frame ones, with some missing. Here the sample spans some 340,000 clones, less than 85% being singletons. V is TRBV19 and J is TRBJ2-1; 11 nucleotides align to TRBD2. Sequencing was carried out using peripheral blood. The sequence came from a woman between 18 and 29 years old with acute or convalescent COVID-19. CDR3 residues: CASTWGTSGKRGSYNEQFF. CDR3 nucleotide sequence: TGTGCCAGTACGTGGGGGACTAGCGGAAAAAGGGGCTCCTACAATGAGCAGTTCTTC.